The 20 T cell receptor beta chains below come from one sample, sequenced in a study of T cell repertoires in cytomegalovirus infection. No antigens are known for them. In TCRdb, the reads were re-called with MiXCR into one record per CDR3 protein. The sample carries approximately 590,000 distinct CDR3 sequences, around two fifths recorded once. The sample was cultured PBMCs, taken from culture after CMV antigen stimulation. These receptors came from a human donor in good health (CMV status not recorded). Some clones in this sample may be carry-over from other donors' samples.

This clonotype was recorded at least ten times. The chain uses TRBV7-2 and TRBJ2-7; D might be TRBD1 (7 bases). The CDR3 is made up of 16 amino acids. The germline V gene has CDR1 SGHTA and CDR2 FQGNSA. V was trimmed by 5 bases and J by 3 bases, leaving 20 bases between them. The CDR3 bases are TGTGCCAGCAGCCCTGATGCGGGACAGCGATACTACGAGCAGTACTTC. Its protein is CASSPDAGQRYYEQYF.

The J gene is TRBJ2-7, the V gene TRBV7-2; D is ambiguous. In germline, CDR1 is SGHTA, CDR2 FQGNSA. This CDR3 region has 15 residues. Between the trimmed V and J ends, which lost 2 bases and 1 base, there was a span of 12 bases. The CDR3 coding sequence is TGTGCCAGCAGCTTAAGCACAAAGGGTTCCTACGAGCAGTACTTC. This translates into CASSLSTKGSYEQYF.

The DNA for the CDR3 is TGTGCCAGCAGCCCTAGGACTCCGGGGATGGATACGCAGTATTTT. Its translation: CASSPRTPGMDTQYF. This sequence joins TRBV12-3 or TRBV12-4 and TRBJ2-3, with D possibly TRBD2 on 5 matching bases. The CDR3 covers 15 residues. V dropped 6 bases and J dropped 6 bases, with 19 bases sitting between them.

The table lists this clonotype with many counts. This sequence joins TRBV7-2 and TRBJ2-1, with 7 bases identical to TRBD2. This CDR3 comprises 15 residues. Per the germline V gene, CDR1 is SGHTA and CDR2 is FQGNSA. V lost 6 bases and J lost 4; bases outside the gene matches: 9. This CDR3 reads CASRKSGTTYNEQFF. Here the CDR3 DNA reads TGTGCCAGCAGAAAAAGCGGGACTACGTACAATGAGCAGTTCTTC.

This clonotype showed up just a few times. CDR3 region: CASSLRGQGASETQYF. In DNA form, the CDR3 reads TGTGCCAGCAGCCTTAGAGGACAGGGGGCGTCGGAGACCCAGTACTTC. The chain uses TRBV7-9 and TRBJ2-5; 11 bases are a match to TRBD1. There are 16 residues in the CDR3. With V trimmed by 5 bases and J by 5 bases, 10 bases remained unmatched. CDR1 is SEHNR, CDR2 FQNEAQ, per germline (reference sequence).

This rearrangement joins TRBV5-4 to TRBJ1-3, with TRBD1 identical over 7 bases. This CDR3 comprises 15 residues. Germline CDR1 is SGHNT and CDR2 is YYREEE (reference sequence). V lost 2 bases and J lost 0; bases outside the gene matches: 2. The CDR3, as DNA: TGTGCCAGCAGCTTCGGACAGGTCTCTGGAAACACCATATATTTT. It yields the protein CASSFGQVSGNTIYF.

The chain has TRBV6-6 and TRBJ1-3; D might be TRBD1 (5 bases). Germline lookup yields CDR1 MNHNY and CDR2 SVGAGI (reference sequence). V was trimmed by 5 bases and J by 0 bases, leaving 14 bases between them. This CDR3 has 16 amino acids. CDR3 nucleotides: TGTGCCAGCAGTGATATAAGGGGCTTCTCTGGAAACACCATATATTTT. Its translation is CASSDIRGFSGNTIYF.

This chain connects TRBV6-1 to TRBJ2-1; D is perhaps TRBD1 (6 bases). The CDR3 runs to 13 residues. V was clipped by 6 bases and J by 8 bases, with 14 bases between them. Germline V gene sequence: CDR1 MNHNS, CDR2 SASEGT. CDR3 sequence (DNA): TGTGCCAGCAGGGGACATGCGGAGTATGAGCAGTTCTTC. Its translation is CASRGHAEYEQFF.

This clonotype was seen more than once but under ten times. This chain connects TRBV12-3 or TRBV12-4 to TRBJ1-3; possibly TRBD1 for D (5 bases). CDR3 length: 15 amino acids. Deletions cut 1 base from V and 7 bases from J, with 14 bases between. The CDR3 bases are TGTGCCAGCAGTTTAGGTACAGGCGCGGCGAACACCATATATTTT. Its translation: CASSLGTGAANTIYF.

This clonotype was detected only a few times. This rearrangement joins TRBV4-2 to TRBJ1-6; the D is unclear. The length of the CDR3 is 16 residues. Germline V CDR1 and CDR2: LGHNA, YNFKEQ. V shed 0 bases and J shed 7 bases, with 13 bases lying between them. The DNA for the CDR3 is TGTGCCAGCAGCCAAGAGGAGGCAGGAGCAAATTCACCCCTCCACTTT. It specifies CASSQEEAGANSPLHF.

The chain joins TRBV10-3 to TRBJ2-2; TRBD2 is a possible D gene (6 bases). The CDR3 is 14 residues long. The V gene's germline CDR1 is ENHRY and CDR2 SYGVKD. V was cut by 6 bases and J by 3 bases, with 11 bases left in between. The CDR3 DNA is TGTGCCATCAGGGGGGGACGGGACACCGGGGAGCTGTTTTTT. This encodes CAIRGGRDTGELFF.

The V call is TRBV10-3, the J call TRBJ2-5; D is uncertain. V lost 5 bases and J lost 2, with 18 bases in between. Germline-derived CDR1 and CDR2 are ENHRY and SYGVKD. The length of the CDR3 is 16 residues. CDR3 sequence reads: CAISPGPALGQETQYF. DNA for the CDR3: TGTGCCATCAGTCCCGGGCCAGCCTTGGGTCAAGAGACCCAGTACTTC.

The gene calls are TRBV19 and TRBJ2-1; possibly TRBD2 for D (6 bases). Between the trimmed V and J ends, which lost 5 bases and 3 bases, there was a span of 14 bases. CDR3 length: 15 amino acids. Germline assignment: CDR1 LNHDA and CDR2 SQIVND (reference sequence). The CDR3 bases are TGTGCCAGTAGTGACGATGGGACTGGCTACAATGAGCAGTTCTTC. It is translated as CASSDDGTGYNEQFF.

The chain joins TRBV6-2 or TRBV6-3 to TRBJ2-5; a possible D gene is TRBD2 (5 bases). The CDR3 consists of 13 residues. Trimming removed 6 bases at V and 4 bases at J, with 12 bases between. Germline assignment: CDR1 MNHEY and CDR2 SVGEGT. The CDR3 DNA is TGTGCCAGCAGCTCCGGGGTGGTAGAGACCCAGTACTTC. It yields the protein CASSSGVVETQYF.

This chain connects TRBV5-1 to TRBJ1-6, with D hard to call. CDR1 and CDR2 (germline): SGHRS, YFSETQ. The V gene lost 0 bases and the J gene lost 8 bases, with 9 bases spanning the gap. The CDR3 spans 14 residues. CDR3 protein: CASSLGMSDSPLHF. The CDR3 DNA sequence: TGCGCCAGCAGCTTGGGAATGTCGGATTCACCCCTCCACTTT.

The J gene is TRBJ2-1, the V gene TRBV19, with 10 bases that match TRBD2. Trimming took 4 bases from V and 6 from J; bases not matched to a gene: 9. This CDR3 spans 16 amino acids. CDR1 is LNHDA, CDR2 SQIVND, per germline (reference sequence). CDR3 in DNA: TGTGCCAGTAGTAACACCGGGACTAGCGTAGGCAATGAGCAGTTCTTC. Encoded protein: CASSNTGTSVGNEQFF.

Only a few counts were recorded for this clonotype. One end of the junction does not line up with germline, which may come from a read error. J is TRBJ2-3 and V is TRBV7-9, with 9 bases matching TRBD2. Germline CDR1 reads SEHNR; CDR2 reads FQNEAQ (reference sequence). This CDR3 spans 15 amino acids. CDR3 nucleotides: TGTGCCAGCAGCGAGGTGCGGGGGGGCACCGATACGCAGTATTTT. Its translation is CASSEVRGGTDTQYF. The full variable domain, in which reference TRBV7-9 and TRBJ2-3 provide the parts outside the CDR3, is DTGVSQNPRHKITKRGQNVTFRCDPISEHNRLYWYRQTLGQGPEFLTYFQNEAQLEKSRLLSDRFSAERPKGSFSTLEIQRTEQGDSAMYLCASSEVRGGTDTQYFGPGTRLTVL.

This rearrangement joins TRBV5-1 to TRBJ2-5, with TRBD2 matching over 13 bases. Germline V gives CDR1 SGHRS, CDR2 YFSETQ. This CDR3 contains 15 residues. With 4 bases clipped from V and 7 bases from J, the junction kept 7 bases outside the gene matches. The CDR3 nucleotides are TGCGCCAGCAGCACTGGACTAGCGGGAGCTGGGACCCAGTACTTC. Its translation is CASSTGLAGAGTQYF.

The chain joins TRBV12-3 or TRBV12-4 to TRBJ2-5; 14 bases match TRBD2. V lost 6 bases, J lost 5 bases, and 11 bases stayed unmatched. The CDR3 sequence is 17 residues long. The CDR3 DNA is TGTGCCAGCAGACCCCCCGGGACTAGCGGGAGTCGGGAGACCCAGTACTTC. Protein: CASRPPGTSGSRETQYF.

CDR3 nucleotide sequence: TGCGCCAGCACCCCCCCGAAATTGAAGAGGCCCATCTCTGGGGCCAACGTCCTGACTTTC. Translation gives CASTPPKLKRPISGANVLTF. The rearrangement joins TRBV23-1 to TRBJ2-6; unclear D gene. TRBV23-1 counts as an open reading frame of uncertain function. Trimming removed 7 bases at V and 0 bases at J, with 25 bases between. This CDR3 contains 20 residues.